This T cell receptor (beta chain) was sequenced for a study of CD8 T cells in ankylosing spondylitis. Whole-study results and caveats: A TCR beta motif of several highly homologous variants seemed to mark ankylosing spondylitis blood. Reportedly, disease-linked clones are significantly enriched in ankylosing spondylitis patients' matched synovial fluid. Prior work had noted some motif variants in reactive arthritis blood and synovial fluid.

From germline, CDR1 is MNHEY and CDR2 SVGEGT. This CDR3 has 16 amino acids. Trimming at V came to 4 bases and at J to 4 bases, leaving 7 bases not matched to a gene. In this sample, this clonotype turned up many times. Its cognate antigen is unknown. Libraries for TCR beta were made by quantitative 5'-RACE with molecular barcodes. Using its own MiXCR run on the 5' RACE reads, TCRdb lists one record per CDR3 protein. The sample comprises 150,000 to 200,000 distinct CDR3 sequences, about 9.9% of which are singletons, and 25% to 30% rests with the top ten. This TCR was recovered from a male donor with ankylosing spondylitis or in good health (not recorded which). The chain is built from TRBV6-2 or TRBV6-3 and TRBJ2-1; 10 bases match TRBD2. The source material was blood, either unsorted or a sorted T cell fraction (not recorded which). CDR3 amino acids: CASSSLTSGVYNEQFF. The DNA of the CDR3 is TGTGCCAGCAGTTCACTCACTAGCGGGGTTTACAATGAGCAGTTCTTC.